This T cell receptor (beta chain) was sequenced for a study of blood T cell repertoires in COVID-19. In this sample, this clone turned up once. V shed 5 bases, J shed 2 bases, and the junction held 10 bases outside the gene matches. Per germline, CDR1 SGHVS and CDR2 FQNEAQ. The CDR3 consists of 16 residues. Sequenced by immunoSEQ multiplex PCR; TCRdb stores in-frame clones only, minus some. In the table there are 180,000 or so clones, more than 70% of which are singletons. The sample consisted of PBMCs or T cells enriched from blood (not recorded which). The gene calls are TRBV7-8 and TRBJ2-3; 7 bases line up with TRBD1. This sequence was found in a woman aged 45 to 65 in a cohort exposed to, infected with or recovered from COVID-19 (not recorded which). CDR3 in DNA: TGTGCCAGCAGCAAATCCTGGGACAGATCCACAGATACGCAGTATTTT. Protein sequence: CASSKSWDRSTDTQYF.